The next 29 T cell receptor beta chains were all read from a single sample in a study of monozygotic twins with inflammatory bowel disease. Using the 5' RACE reads, TCRdb records one entry per CDR3 protein without DNA. Its listing shows under 200,000 distinct CDR3 sequences. The sequenced sample was blood. The receptor source for this set is a human donor with ulcerative colitis or Crohn's disease, or a healthy co-twin of an affected twin (not recorded which).

This chain joins TRBV10-3 and TRBJ2-2; TCRdb reports TRBD1, a call that lacks DNA to check it against. The germline CDR1 and CDR2 sequences are ENHRY and SYGVKD. The CDR3 runs to 13 residues. CDR3 in amino acids: CAIRAGEPGELFF.

The chain joins TRBV11-2 to TRBJ2-1; TCRdb outputs TRBD1, but without DNA this stays unchecked. The germline V gene has CDR1 SGHAT and CDR2 FQNNGV. This CDR3 is built from 15 residues. CDR3 residues: CASSLDRWGKGEQFF.

The J gene is TRBJ2-1, the V gene TRBV19; TCRdb proposes TRBD1, but this gene call is untestable without DNA. The germline CDR1 and CDR2 sequences are LNHDA and SQIVND (reference sequence). CDR3 length: 11 amino acids. The chain's CDR3 is CASRTGAEQFF.

This rearrangement joins TRBV30 to TRBJ2-4. This CDR3 contains 16 residues. Germline lookup yields CDR1 GTSNPN and CDR2 SVGIG (reference sequence). The CDR3 loop is CAWSVIGYGAKNIQYF.

The rearrangement joins TRBV29-1 to TRBJ2-2; TCRdb's D call of TRBD1 is untestable without DNA. Germline CDR1 and CDR2: SQVTM and ANQGSEA. CDR3 length: 16 residues. The CDR3 here is CSVRGQGGTDTGELFF.

The chain combines TRBV12-3 or TRBV12-4 with TRBJ2-3; TCRdb names TRBD2, which stays unverified in the absence of DNA. CDR3 length equals 13 residues. CDR3 in amino acids: CASSLRGGDTQYF.

CDR3: CASSMTNEQYF. This chain links TRBV12-3 or TRBV12-4 with TRBJ2-7. The CDR3 contains 11 residues.

The V gene is TRBV24-1, the J gene TRBJ2-3; the D call of TRBD2 rests on TCRdb alone, since no DNA is present to check it. The germline CDR1 and CDR2 sequences are KGHDR and SFDVKD. The length of the CDR3 is 14 residues. The CDR3 loop is CATARAGGTDTQYF.

The V gene is TRBV24-1, the J gene TRBJ2-7; lacking DNA, the TRBD2 call made by TCRdb goes unchecked. This CDR3 region has 14 residues. Per the germline V gene, CDR1 is KGHDR and CDR2 is SFDVKD. The chain's CDR3 is CATPSGMERSEQYF.

The gene calls are TRBV19 and TRBJ1-6. The CDR3 extends over 13 amino acids. Germline CDR1 is LNHDA and CDR2 is SQIVND (reference sequence). The CDR3 spells CASSELKNSPLHF.

The rearrangement joins TRBV11-2 to TRBJ1-1; TCRdb lists TRBD1, though no DNA is available to test this call. The CDR3 consists of 16 residues. CDR1 is SGHAT and CDR2 is FQNNGV in the germline V gene. The CDR3 region is CASSPNLDRPNTEAFF.

This rearrangement joins TRBV18 to TRBJ2-7; with no DNA, the TCRdb D assignment of TRBD1 cannot be verified. Looked up from germline, CDR1 is KGHSH and CDR2 is LQKENI. CDR3 length: 14 amino acids. Here the CDR3 reads CASSGTGTAYEQYF.

The chain uses TRBV19 and TRBJ2-3; the D call of TRBD2 rests on TCRdb alone, since no DNA is present to check it. This CDR3 has 14 residues. The germline CDR1 and CDR2 sequences are LNHDA and SQIVND (reference sequence). CDR3 sequence reads: CASSLQRGTDTQYF.

This chain uses TRBV12-3 or TRBV12-4 with TRBJ2-2; TCRdb's D call, TRBD1, is unchecked because there is no DNA. The CDR3 is 17 amino acids. CDR3 loop: CASSLDRGRVNTGELFF.

The chain employs TRBV7-3 and TRBJ2-1; TCRdb's D gene call, TRBD1, goes unchecked for lack of DNA. Germline V gene data show CDR1 as SGHTA and CDR2 as FQGTGA. This CDR3 comprises 15 residues. The CDR3: CASSLRTGAYNEQFF.

Here the CDR3 reads CASRRGGSSYEQYF. The chain links TRBV2 to TRBJ2-7; TCRdb's assignment of TRBD1 cannot be checked, as there is no DNA. Germline V gene sequence: CDR1 SNHLY, CDR2 FYNNEI. The CDR3 extends over 14 amino acids.

V and J are TRBV7-9 and TRBJ2-1; the D call from TCRdb, TRBD2, cannot be confirmed without DNA. The CDR3 runs 16 residues. CDR1 SEHNR and CDR2 FQNEAQ come from the germline V gene (reference sequence). The CDR3 is CASSPGLAGGLDEQFF.

The genes are TRBV7-3 and TRBJ2-2. Looked up from germline, CDR1 is SGHTA and CDR2 is FQGTGA. The CDR3 runs to 16 residues. The CDR3 region is CASSLKSQRNTGELFF.

V gene TRBV28 combines with J gene TRBJ2-7; the D call of TRBD2 rests on TCRdb alone, since no DNA is present to check it. This CDR3 has 15 residues. CDR1 and CDR2 from the germline V gene are MDHEN and SYDVKM. CDR3: CASSSLAGGRYEQYF.

The V and J genes are TRBV3-1 and TRBJ1-1; TCRdb reports TRBD1, a call that lacks DNA to check it against. The CDR3 length is 13 residues. CDR1 and CDR2 from the germline V gene are LGHDT and YNNKEL (reference sequence). CDR3 residues: CASSTTVLTEAFF.

The rearrangement joins TRBV12-5 to TRBJ2-3; with no DNA, the TCRdb D assignment of TRBD1 cannot be verified. From germline, CDR1 is LGHNT and CDR2 FRNRAP. The CDR3 contains 14 residues. CDR3 region: CASGLGRQGDTQYF.

The chain couples TRBV19 to TRBJ1-5; lacking DNA, the TRBD1 call made by TCRdb goes unchecked. The CDR3 is 15 amino acids. Germline CDR1 and CDR2: LNHDA and SQIVND (reference sequence). CDR3 residues: CASRMGAGVNQPQHF.

This chain uses TRBV5-1 with TRBJ1-1; checking the TCRdb D call of TRBD1 is not possible without DNA. Germline loops: CDR1 SGHRS, CDR2 YFSETQ. The CDR3 is 14 amino acids. CDR3 amino acids: CASSVTGVYTEAFF.

V gene TRBV27 combines with J gene TRBJ1-1. The CDR3 sequence is 15 residues long. CDR1 and CDR2 (germline): MNHEY, SMNVEV (reference sequence). The chain's CDR3 is CASSLSSGWNTEAFF.

The chain joins TRBV10-3 to TRBJ1-2; TCRdb's D call of TRBD1 is untestable without DNA. Germline V gene lookup returns CDR1 ENHRY and CDR2 SYGVKD. The CDR3 has 15 amino acids. CDR3 residues: CAISKTGEIDYGYTF.

This rearrangement joins TRBV7-8 to TRBJ2-2; TCRdb reports TRBD2, a call that lacks DNA to check it against. The CDR3 covers 14 residues. Germline CDR1 reads SGHVS; CDR2 reads FQNEAQ. CDR3 amino acids: CASRLGIDTGELFF.

CDR3 loop: CASSFDRGSQETQYF. The genes are TRBV7-2 and TRBJ2-5; TCRdb designates TRBD1, a call that cannot be tested without DNA. The length of the CDR3 is 15 residues. Germline CDR1 reads SGHTA; CDR2 reads FQGNSA.

The rearrangement uses TRBV7-6 and TRBJ2-5; TCRdb picks TRBD2, but there is no DNA to check that call. CDR3 length: 12 amino acids. Germline V lookup: CDR1 SGHVS, CDR2 FNYEAQ. The CDR3 is CASSRDSETQYF.

This chain joins TRBV24-1 and TRBJ2-2; TCRdb lists TRBD2, though no DNA is available to test this call. Germline CDR1 and CDR2: KGHDR and SFDVKD. The CDR3 sequence is 14 residues long. CDR3 sequence: CATRASGDTGELFF.